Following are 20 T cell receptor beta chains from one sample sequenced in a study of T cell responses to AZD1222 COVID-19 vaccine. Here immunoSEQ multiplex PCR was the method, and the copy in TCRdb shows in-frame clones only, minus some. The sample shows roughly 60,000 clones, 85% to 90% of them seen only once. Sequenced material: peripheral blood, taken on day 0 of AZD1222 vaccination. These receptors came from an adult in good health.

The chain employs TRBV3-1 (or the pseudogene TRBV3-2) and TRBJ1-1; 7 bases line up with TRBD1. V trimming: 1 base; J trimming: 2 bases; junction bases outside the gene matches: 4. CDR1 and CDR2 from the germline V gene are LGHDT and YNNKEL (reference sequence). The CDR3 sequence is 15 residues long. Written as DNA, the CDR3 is TGTGCCAGCAGCCAAGGTGGGACAGAAAACACTGAAGCTTTCTTT. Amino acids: CASSQGGTENTEAFF.

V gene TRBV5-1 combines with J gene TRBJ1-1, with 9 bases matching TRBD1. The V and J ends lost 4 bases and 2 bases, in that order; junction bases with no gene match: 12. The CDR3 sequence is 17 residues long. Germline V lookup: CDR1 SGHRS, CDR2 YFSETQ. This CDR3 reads CASSPGWGDRANTEAFF. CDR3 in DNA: TGCGCCAGCAGCCCTGGTTGGGGGGACAGGGCTAACACTGAAGCTTTCTTT.

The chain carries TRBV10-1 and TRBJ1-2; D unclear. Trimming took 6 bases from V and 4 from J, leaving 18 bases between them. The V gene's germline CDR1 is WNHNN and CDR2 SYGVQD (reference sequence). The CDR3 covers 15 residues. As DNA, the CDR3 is TGCGCCAGCAGCGGGGTCGCCGGCGGAACCTATGGCTACACCTTC. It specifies CASSGVAGGTYGYTF.

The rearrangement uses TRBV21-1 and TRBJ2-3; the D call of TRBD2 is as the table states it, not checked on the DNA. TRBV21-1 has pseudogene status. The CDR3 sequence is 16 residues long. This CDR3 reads CASSKALAGAGDTQYF. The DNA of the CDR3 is TGTGCCAGCAGCAAAGCGCTAGCGGGGGCGGGAGATACGCAGTATTTT.

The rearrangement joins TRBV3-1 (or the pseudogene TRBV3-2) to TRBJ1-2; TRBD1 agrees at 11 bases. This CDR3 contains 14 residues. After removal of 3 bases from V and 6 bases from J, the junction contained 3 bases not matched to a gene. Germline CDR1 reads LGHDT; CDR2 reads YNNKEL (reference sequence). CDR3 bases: TGTGCCAGCAGCCATTCGGGACAGGGGGATGGCTACACCTTC. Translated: CASSHSGQGDGYTF.

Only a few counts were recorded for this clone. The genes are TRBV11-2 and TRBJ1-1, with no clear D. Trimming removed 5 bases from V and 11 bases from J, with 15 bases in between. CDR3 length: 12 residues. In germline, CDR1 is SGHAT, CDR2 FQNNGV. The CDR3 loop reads CASSINGHDAFF. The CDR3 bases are TGTGCCAGCAGCATAAATGGGCATGACGCTTTCTTT.

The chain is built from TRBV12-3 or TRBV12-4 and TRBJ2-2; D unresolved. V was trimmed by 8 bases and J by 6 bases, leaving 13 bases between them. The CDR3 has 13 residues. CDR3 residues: CASGPVVSGELFF. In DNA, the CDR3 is TGTGCCAGCGGCCCAGTGGTCTCCGGGGAGCTGTTTTTT.

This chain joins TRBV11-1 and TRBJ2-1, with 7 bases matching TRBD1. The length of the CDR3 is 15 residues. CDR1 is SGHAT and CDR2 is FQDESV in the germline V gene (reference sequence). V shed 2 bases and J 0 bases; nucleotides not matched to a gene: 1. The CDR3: CASSLPGGSYNEQFF. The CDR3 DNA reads TGTGCCAGCAGCTTACCAGGGGGCTCCTACAATGAGCAGTTCTTC.

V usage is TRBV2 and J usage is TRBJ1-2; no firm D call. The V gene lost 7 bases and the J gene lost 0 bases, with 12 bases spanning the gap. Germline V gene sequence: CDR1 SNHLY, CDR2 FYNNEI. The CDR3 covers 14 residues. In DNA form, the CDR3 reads TGTGCCAGCAACCCGACGGCAGCTAACTATGGCTACACCTTC. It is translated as CASNPTAANYGYTF.

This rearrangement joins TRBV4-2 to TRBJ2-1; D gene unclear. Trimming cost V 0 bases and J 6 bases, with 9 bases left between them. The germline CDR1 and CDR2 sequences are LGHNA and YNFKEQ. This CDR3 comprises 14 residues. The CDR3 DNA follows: TGTGCCAGCAGCCAAGATCTGGTTTCCAATGAGCAGTTCTTC. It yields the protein CASSQDLVSNEQFF.

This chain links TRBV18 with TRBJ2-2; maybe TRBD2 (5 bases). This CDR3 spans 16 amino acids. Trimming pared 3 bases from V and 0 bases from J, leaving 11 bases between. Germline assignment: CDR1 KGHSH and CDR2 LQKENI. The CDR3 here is CASSPFGGTNTGELFF. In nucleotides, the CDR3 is TGTGCCAGCTCACCCTTTGGAGGCACGAACACCGGGGAGCTGTTTTTT. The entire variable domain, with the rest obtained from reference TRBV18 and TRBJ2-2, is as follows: NAGVMQNPRHLVRRRGQEARLRCSPMKGHSHVYWYRQLPEEGLKFMVYLQKENIIDESGMPKERFSAEFPKEGPSILRIQQVVRGDSAAYFCASSPFGGTNTGELFFGEGSRLTVL.

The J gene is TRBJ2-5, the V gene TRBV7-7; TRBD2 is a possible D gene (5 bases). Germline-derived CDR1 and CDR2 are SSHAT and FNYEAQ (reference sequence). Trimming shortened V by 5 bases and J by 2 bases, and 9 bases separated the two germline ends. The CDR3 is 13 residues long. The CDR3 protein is CASSPGLQETQYF. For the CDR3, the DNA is TGTGCCAGCAGCCCGGGGTTACAAGAGACCCAGTACTTC.

The CDR3 reads CASTSGYLNSPLHF. In nucleotides, the CDR3 is TGTGCCAGCACTTCCGGGTACTTAAATTCACCCCTCCACTTT. V usage is TRBV27 and J usage is TRBJ1-6; no definite D call. The V end was cut by 7 bases, the J end by 7 bases, with 14 bases between. This CDR3 contains 14 residues. CDR1 and CDR2 from the germline V gene are MNHEY and SMNVEV (reference sequence).

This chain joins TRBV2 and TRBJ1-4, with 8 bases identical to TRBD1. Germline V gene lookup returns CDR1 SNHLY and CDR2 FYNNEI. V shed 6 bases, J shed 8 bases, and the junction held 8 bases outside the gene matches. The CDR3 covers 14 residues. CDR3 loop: CASRVQGGLEKLFF. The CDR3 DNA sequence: TGTGCCAGCAGGGTACAGGGGGGATTGGAAAAACTGTTTTTT.

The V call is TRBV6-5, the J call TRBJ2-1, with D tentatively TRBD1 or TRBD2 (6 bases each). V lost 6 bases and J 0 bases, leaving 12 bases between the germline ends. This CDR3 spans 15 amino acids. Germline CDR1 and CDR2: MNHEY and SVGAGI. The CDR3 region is CASRRGGSSYNEQFF. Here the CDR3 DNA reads TGTGCCAGCAGGCGAGGGGGGAGCTCCTACAATGAGCAGTTCTTC.

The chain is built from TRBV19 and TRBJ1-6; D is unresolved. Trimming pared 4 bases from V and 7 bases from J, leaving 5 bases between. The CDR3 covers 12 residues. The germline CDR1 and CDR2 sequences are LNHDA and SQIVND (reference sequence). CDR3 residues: CASSTRNSPLHF. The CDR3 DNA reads TGTGCCAGTAGTACCCGGAATTCACCCCTCCACTTT.

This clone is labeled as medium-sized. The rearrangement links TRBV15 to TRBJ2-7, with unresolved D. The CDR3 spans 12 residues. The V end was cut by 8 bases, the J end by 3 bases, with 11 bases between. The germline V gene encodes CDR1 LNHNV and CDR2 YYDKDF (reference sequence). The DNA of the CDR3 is TGTGCCACCGGGGATACGAACTACGAGCAGTACTTC. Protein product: CATGDTNYEQYF. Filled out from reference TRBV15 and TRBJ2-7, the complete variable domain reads DAMVIQNPRYQVTQFGKPVTLSCSQTLNHNVMYWYQQKSSQAPKLLFHYYDKDFNNEADTPDNFQSRRPNTSFCFLDIRSPGLGDTAMYLCATGDTNYEQYFGPGTRLTVT.

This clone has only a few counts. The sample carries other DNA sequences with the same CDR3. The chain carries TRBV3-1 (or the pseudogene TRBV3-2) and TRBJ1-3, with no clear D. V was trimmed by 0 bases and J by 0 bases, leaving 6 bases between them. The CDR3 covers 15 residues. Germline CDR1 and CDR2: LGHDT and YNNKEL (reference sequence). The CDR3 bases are TGTGCCAGCAGCCAAGATACCGTCTCTGGAAACACCATATATTTT. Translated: CASSQDTVSGNTIYF.

The CDR3 here is CASSIKGRNQPQHF. CDR3 bases: TGTGCCAGTAGTATAAAGGGGCGCAATCAGCCCCAGCATTTT. The chain joins TRBV19 to TRBJ1-5; D possibly corresponds to TRBD1 (5 bases). Trimming cost V 2 bases and J 2 bases, with 7 bases left between them. Germline lookup yields CDR1 LNHDA and CDR2 SQIVND (reference sequence). This CDR3 has 14 amino acids.

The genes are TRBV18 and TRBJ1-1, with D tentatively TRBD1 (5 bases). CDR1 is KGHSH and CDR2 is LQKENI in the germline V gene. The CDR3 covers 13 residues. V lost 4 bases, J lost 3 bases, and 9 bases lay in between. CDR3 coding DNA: TGTGCCAGCTCACAGGGACTTGACACTGAAGCTTTCTTT. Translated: CASSQGLDTEAFF.